This T cell receptor (beta chain) was recovered during a study of blood T cell repertoires in COVID-19. Study-wide background: Some COVID-19 samples were acute and others convalescent; all came from the United States, Italy and Spain. T cells, B-cell-depleted T cells, or PBMCs provided the cDNA or gDNA that served as material.

Per the germline V gene, CDR1 is PRHDT and CDR2 is FYEKMQ (reference sequence). The CDR3 has 14 residues. Trimming took 3 bases from V and 7 from J, leaving 12 bases between them. The repertoire was sequenced with immunoSEQ multiplex PCR; TCRdb's copy has only in-frame clones and lacks some. The repertoire has some 100,000 clones, 65% to 90% of them found once; the top ten carry under 3.5%. The J gene is TRBJ1-4, the V gene TRBV13; tentative D call: TRBD1 (5 bases). Specimen: PBMCs or T cells enriched from blood (not recorded which). This receptor was taken from a woman aged 45-60 years who had recovered from COVID-19. CDR3 nucleotide sequence: TGTGCCAGCAGCTTGGGGGGGAGAGGTGAAAAACTGTTTTTT. Amino acid sequence: CASSLGGRGEKLFF.